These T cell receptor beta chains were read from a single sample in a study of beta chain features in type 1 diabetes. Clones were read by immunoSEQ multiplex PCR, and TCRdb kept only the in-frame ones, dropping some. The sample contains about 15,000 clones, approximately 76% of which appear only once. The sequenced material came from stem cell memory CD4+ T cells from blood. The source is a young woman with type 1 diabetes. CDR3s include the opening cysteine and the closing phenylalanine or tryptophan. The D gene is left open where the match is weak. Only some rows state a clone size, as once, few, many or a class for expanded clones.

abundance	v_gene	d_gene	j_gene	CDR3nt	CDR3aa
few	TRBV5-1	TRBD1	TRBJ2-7	TGCGCCAGCAGCTACTCCGGGACAGAGGAATTTTACGAGCAGTACTTC	CASSYSGTEEFYEQYF
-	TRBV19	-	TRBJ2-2	TGTGCCAGTAGTTACCGCGCAGGCCCCACCGGGGAGCTGTTTTTT	CASSYRAGPTGELFF
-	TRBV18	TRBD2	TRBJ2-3	TGTGCCAGCTCACCCTACCCCTTGGCGGGAGAGGGCACAGATACGCAGTATTTT	CASSPYPLAGEGTDTQYF
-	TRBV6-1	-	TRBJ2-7	TGTGCCAGCAAAGGGGACTTCTACGAGCAGTACTTC	CASKGDFYEQYF
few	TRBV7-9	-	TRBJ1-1	TGTGCCAGCAGCCCCCAGATGAACACTGAAGCTTTCTTT	CASSPQMNTEAFF
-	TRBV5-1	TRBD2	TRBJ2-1	TGCGCCAGCAGCTGGGCGGGAGGGGGTTACCGGGAGCAGTTCTTC	CASSWAGGGYREQFF
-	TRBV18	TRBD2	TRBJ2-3	TGTGCCAGCTCACAAACTGCTGGACTAGCCGCAGATACGCAGTATTTT	CASSQTAGLAADTQYF
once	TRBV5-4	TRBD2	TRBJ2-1	TGTGCCAGCAGCCTGGGACTAGCCCTTCAATATGAGCAGTTCTTC	CASSLGLALQYEQFF
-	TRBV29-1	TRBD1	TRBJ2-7	TGCAGCGCCCGGACAGGGGTCTACGAGCAGTACTTC	CSARTGVYEQYF
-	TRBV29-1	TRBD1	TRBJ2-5	TGCAGCGGCAAGGGACAGATCCAAGAGACCCAGTACTTC	CSGKGQIQETQYF
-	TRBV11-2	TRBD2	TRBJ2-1	TGTGCCAGCAGCGTATCAGGGACTAGGACTTTGGTTGAGCAGTTCTTC	CASSVSGTRTLVEQFF
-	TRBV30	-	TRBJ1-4	TGTGCCTGGAGTGTACAGACAGAAAAACTGTTTTTT	CAWSVQTEKLFF
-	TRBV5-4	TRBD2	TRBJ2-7	TGTGCCAGCAGCTCCGCGGGGGTCCCCAACGAGCAGTACTTC	CASSSAGVPNEQYF
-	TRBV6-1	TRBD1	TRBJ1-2	TGTGCCAGCAGTGAATATGGGGACAGGGGGCTCTATGGCTACACCTTC	CASSEYGDRGLYGYTF
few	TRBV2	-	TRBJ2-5	TGTGCCAGCAGTGAAGCTGAGGACGCCACGGGGGAGACCCAGTACTTC	CASSEAEDATGETQYF
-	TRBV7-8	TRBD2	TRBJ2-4	TGTGCCAGCAGCTTGCTCTCGTCGGGGGGCAAAAACATTCAGTACTTC	CASSLLSSGGKNIQYF
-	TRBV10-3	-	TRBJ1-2	TGTGCCATCAGTGAGGGCGAAGCGCGGGGCTACACCTTC	CAISEGEARGYTF
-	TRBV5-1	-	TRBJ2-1	TGCGCCAGCAGCTTTGCGGGGGCTTACAATGAGCAGTTCTTC	CASSFAGAYNEQFF
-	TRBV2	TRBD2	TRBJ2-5	TGTGCCAGCAGCAAGCAGGGAGGGGAGACCCAGTACTTC	CASSKQGGETQYF
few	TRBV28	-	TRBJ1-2	TGTGCCAGCAGTTTTTCGGCTAGCCTTTATGGCTACACCTTC	CASSFSASLYGYTF
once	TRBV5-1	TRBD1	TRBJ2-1	TGCGCCAGCAGCCCTGACGGGACAGGGAGAAGGAATGAGCAGTTCTTC	CASSPDGTGRRNEQFF
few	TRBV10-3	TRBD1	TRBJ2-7	TGTGCCATCAGCGGGACAGGAACCTACGAGCAGTACTTC	CAISGTGTYEQYF
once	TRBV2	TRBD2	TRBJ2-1	TGTGCCAGCACCGGGACTAGCGTCTACAATGAGCAGTTCTTC	CASTGTSVYNEQFF
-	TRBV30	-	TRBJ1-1	TGTGCCTGCCGGCGGTCTCTGGGTGAAGCTTTCTTT	CACRRSLGEAFF
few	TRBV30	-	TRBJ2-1	TGTGCCTGGAGTGTAGCCGGGAGTCCCTACAATGAGCAGTTCTTC	CAWSVAGSPYNEQFF
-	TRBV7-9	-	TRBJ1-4	TGTGCCAGCAGTTCGAGGGTTGAGGCAACTAATGAAAAACTGTTTTTT	CASSSRVEATNEKLFF
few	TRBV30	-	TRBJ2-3	TGTGCCTGGAGCGAAGGGAGGGATACGCAGTATTTT	CAWSEGRDTQYF
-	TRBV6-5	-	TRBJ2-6	TGTGCCAGCAGTTACTGGCCCTCTGGGGCCAACGTCCTGACTTTC	CASSYWPSGANVLTF
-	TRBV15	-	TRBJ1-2	TGTGCCACCAGCAGAGATCCCCAGGTCTGGGGCTACACCTTC	CATSRDPQVWGYTF
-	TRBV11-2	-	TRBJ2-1	TGTGCCAGCAGCTTAGACAGGAACCCTGAGCAGTTCTTC	CASSLDRNPEQFF
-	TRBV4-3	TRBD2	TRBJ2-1	TGCGCCAGCAGCCCTTCCCTACTAGCGGGGAGAAACAATGAGCAGTTCTTC	CASSPSLLAGRNNEQFF
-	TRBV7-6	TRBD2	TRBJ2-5	TGTGCCAGCAGCCGACGGACTAGCGGGACGGAGACCCAGTACTTC	CASSRRTSGTETQYF
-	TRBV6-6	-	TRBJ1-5	TGTGCCAGCAGTTACTCGAGCAGGGGAAGAGGTCAGCCCCAGCATTTT	CASSYSSRGRGQPQHF
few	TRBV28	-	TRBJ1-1	TGTGCCAGCAGTACCGGACAGCCTCGTGAAGCTTTCTTT	CASSTGQPREAFF
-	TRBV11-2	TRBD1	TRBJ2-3	TGTGCCAGCAGCCCGGGGACAGGGAGCACAGATACGCAGTATTTT	CASSPGTGSTDTQYF
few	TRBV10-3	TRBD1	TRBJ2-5	TGTGCCATCAGTGATCAGGGGGCAAGGGAGACCCAGTACTTC	CAISDQGARETQYF
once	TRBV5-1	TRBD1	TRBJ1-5	TGCGCCAGCAGCTTGACAGGGGAGAGCAATCAGCCCCAGCATTTT	CASSLTGESNQPQHF
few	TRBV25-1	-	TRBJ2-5	TGTGCCAGCAGTGGGGCAGGGAAAGAGACCCAGTACTTC	CASSGAGKETQYF
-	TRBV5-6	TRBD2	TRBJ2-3	TGTGCCAGCAGCCTTACTAGCGGCCCCACAGATACGCAGTATTTT	CASSLTSGPTDTQYF
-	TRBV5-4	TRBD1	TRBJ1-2	TGTGCCAGCAGCTGGTACAGGGGTGAGGGTAGAACTGGCTATGGCTACACCTTC	CASSWYRGEGRTGYGYTF
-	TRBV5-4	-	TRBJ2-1	TGTGCCAGCAGCTTGAGTCCGGGAAGCTCCTACAATGAGCAGTTCTTC	CASSLSPGSSYNEQFF
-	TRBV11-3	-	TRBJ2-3	TGTGCCAGCAGCTTAGAGTCGCGGTTCACAGATACGCAGTATTTT	CASSLESRFTDTQYF
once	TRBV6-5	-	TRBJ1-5	TGTGCCAGCAGTTACGATGCAGGGTATCAGCCCCAGCATTTT	CASSYDAGYQPQHF
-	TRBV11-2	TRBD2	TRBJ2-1	TGTGCCAGCAGCCGCGATAAATGGACTAGCGGCTACAATGAGCAGTTCTTC	CASSRDKWTSGYNEQFF
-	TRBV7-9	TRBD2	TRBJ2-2	TGTGCCAGCAGCCCCCCGGGACTAGGGACCTCCGGGGAGCTGTTTTTT	CASSPPGLGTSGELFF
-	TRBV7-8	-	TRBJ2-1	TGTGCCAGCAGCCCGCCAGTCTACAATGAGCAGTTCTTC	CASSPPVYNEQFF
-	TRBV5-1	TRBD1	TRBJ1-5	TGCGCCAGCAGCAGGGGGGACAGACCCGATCAGCCCCAGCATTTT	CASSRGDRPDQPQHF
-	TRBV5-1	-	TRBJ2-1	TGCGCCAGCAGCTTGGCCGGAGATCCCTACAATGAGCAGTTCTTC	CASSLAGDPYNEQFF
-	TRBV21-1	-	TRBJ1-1	TGTGCCCGTCGGCCGGGACCAGGGGGCACAGAAGCTTTCTTT	CARRPGPGGTEAFF
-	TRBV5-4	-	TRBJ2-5	TGTGCCAGCAGCTTGGACAACCGGGAAGAGACCCAGTACTTC	CASSLDNREETQYF
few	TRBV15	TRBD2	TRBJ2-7	TGTGCCACCAGCAGATTCAGCGGGACCCACGAGCAGTACTTC	CATSRFSGTHEQYF
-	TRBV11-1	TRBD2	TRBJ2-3	TGTGCCAGCAGCCGCGCCACATTGACTAGCGGGTTCACAGATACGCAGTATTTT	CASSRATLTSGFTDTQYF
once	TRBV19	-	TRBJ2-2	TGTGCCAGTAGTATAGCAGGGCTCGGGGAGCTGTTTTTT	CASSIAGLGELFF
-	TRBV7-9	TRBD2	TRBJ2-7	TGTGCCAGCAGCTCGGGACTAGCGGGAGTCGAGCAGTACTTC	CASSSGLAGVEQYF
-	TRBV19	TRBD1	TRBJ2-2	TGTGCCACCCACCGACAGGGGGGGACCGGGGAGCTGTTTTTT	CATHRQGGTGELFF